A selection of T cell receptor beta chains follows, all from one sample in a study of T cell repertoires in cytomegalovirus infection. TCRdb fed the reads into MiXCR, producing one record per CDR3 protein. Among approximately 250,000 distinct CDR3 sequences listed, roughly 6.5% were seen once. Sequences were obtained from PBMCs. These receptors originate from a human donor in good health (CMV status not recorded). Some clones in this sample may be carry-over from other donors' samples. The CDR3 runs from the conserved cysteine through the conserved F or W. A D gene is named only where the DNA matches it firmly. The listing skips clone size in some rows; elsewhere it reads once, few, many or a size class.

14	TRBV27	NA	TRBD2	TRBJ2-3	TGTGCCAGCAGCCTAGCGGGGAGCCCGGATACGCAGTATTTT	CASSLAGSPDTQYF
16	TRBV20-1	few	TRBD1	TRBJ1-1	TGCAGTGCTAGAGTTCCCAGGACAGGGTCAAACACTGAAGCTTTCTTT	CSARVPRTGSNTEAFF
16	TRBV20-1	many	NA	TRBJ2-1	TGCAGTGCTAGAGGGGGGAGGGGCAGCAGGGGGAATGAGCAGTTCTTC	CSARGGRGSRGNEQFF
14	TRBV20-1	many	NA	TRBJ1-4	TGCAGTGCTCGCCCAGGAGTATATAATGAAAAACTGTTTTTT	CSARPGVYNEKLFF
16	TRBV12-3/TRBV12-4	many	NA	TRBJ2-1	TGTGCCAGCAGTTTAGGGGTTTGGGGGTCTGGCGATGAGCAGTTCTTC	CASSLGVWGSGDEQFF
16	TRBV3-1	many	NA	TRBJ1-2	TGTGCCAGCAGCCAAGACGAAGGTAATGGGTGGTATGGCTACACCTTC	CASSQDEGNGWYGYTF
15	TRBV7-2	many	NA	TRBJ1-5	TGTGCCAGCAGCCTCAAGACAGGTAGCAATCAGCCCCAGCATTTT	CASSLKTGSNQPQHF
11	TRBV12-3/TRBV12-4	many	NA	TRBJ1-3	TGTGCCAGCAGTTACAGGGACACCATATATTTT	CASSYRDTIYF
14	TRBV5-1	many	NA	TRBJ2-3	TGCGCCAGCAGCCAGACAGAGAACACAGATACGCAGTATTTT	CASSQTENTDTQYF
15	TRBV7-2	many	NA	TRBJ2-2	TGTGCCAGCAGCTTAGGGCCAGGGGCAGCCGGGGAGCTGTTTTTT	CASSLGPGAAGELFF
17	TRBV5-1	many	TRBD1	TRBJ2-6	TGCGCCAGCAGCGAGACAGGGGTCCCCTCTGGGGCCAACGTCCTGACTTTC	CASSETGVPSGANVLTF
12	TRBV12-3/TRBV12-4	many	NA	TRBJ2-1	TGTGCCAGCAGCTTCGGCGGAAATGAGCAGTTCTTC	CASSFGGNEQFF
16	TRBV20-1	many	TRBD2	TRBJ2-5	TGCAGTGCTAGAGATCTCCGGAGACTAGCCCAAGAGACCCAGTACTTC	CSARDLRRLAQETQYF
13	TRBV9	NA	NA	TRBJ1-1	TGTGCCAGCAGCGTAGGTGGGAACGCTGAAGCTTTCTTT	CASSVGGNAEAFF
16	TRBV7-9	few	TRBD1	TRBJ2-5	TGTGCCAGCAGCCTCGGGAGGGACAGGGGACGAGAGACCCAGTACTTC	CASSLGRDRGRETQYF
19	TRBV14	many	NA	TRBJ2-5	TGTGCCAGCAGCCAAGTTCAGTTCCCGGGCGACCCCTGGGGAGAGACCCAGTACTTC	CASSQVQFPGDPWGETQYF
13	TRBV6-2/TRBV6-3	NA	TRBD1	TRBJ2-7	TGTGCCAGCAGCTGGACAGGGAGCCACGAGCAGTACTTC	CASSWTGSHEQYF
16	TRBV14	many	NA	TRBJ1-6	TGTGCCAGCAGCCAACTACAGGGAATCGAGAATTCACCCCTCCACTTT	CASSQLQGIENSPLHF
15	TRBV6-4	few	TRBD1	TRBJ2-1	TGTGCCAGCAGTGAAGGGCCAGGGGGCTACAATGAGCAGTTCTTC	CASSEGPGGYNEQFF
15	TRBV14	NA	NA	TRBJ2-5	TGTGCCAGCAGCCAAGATAATGGGAATAGGGAGACCCAGTACTTC	CASSQDNGNRETQYF
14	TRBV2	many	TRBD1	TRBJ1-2	TGTGCCAGCAGCACAGGGGAATTTAACTATGGCTACACCTTC	CASSTGEFNYGYTF
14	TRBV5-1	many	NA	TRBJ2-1	TGCGCCAGCAACCTCGGGGACGTTGTCAATGAGCAGTTCTTC	CASNLGDVVNEQFF
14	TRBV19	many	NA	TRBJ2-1	TGTGCCAGTACCCCCGCCCAGGGGGGCCATGAGCAGTTCTTC	CASTPAQGGHEQFF
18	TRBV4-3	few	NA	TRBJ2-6	TGCGCCAGCAGCCAAGCTCTGGGCCACGGGACGGGGGCCAACGTCCTGACTTTC	CASSQALGHGTGANVLTF